This entry describes one T cell receptor (beta chain). The sample holds one count of this clone. Its antigen is still unknown. The sample holds no much larger clone one base away, and base qualities are not on file. Using the deep immunoSEQ assay, multiplex PCR amplified TCR CDR3 regions from genomic DNA. Extracted genomic DNA from each cell subset was distributed evenly across all wells of several immunoSEQ 96-well plates, and each plate was treated as a replicate. Each replicate PCR for sorted subsets received about 200 ng genomic DNA, equal to tens of thousands of T cell genomes. Purified libraries were quantified with a Qubit 3.0 fluorometer, sized on a Bioanalyzer 2100, and re-quantified with the KAPA Library Quantification kit. A separate single-read 150-cycle Illumina NextSeq 550 flow cell was used to sequence each immunoSEQ 96-well plate. The paper's processing steps were these. Because the immunoSEQ output held only junctional sequences and lacked quality scores, the filtering could not match the filtering applied to full-length reads. To assign V/J genes and CDR3, sequences were annotated against IMGT germline references using PyIR, a Python wrapper for IgBLAST v1.9. Reads were filtered out if the reads had weak V/J assignments (E-value above 1e-6), no CDR3, stop codons, out-of-frame junctions, or ambiguous translated residues. V3J clonotypes were defined as sequences sharing an identical inferred V gene, J gene, and CDR3 amino acid sequence. Percentage overlap between repertoires was calculated by dividing the number of shared unique clonotypes by the size of the smaller repertoire. RTK rarefaction, the Chao1 estimator, and Recon v2.1 estimates of unobserved clonotypes were used to assess repertoire richness. For all TCRbeta clonotypes obtained by the gDNA method from four donors, generation probabilities were computed with OLGA. TCRdb carries this immuneACCESS record with in-frame sequences only. Its versions omit some clonotypes, under half of them owing to an unresolved V gene in the studies checked, with the rest unexplained. Clone size and V and J calls were adopted from that table, with D and trimming inferred from the DNA. This sample is represented by millions of clones; about 93% of them were singletons. The ten top clones hold 1.7% of the sample.

These data belong to a study of shared clonotypes between healthy human individuals (dated by TCRdb to about 2020). Regarding the research as a whole: The cohort included a few men and a couple of women between 18 and 49 years of age. To increase sequencing depth and limit assay-specific biases, TCR repertoire library preparation and sequencing were carried out by different laboratories using diverse techniques. The study deeply sequenced blood TCR repertoires of 5 or 6 healthy adults to estimate repertoire size and the extent of clonotype sharing between individuals. Each donor's leukapheresis produced roughly between about 0.85 and 10 billion PBMCs. Per donor, three plates each were used for CD4 naive and CD4 memory, two for CD8 naive, and one for CD8 memory.

CD8 naive samples were obtained by positive selection for CCR7 among CD45RO-negative cells, yielding a CD45RA+CCR7+ population from which TemRA cells were excluded. The donors were healthy, HIV-negative adults with no recently reported acute infections or vaccinations. Every donor was a Caucasian adult living in Nashville, Tennessee, USA. Blood was obtained by leukapheresis, after which PBMCs were separated by Ficoll-Histopaque density gradient centrifugation and cryopreserved in liquid nitrogen vapor phase. Analytical flow cytometry was used to check the purity and quantity of every magnetically sorted T cell population. Each sorted fraction had its genomic DNA isolated and then quantified by UV absorbance on a Nanodrop 2000c. From cysteine to phenylalanine, the CDR3 is 13 amino acids long. This entry keeps only the CDR3 DNA: 39 bases, framed from base 1. Trimming removed 3 bases from V and 5 bases from J, leaving 11 bases between the germline ends. CDR1 and CDR2 are drawn from the germline V gene: SQVTM, ANQGSEA.

On the study overall, not on this receptor specifically: Across a handful of donors, around 5.4% of naive CD4, approximately 3.5% of naive CD8, about 2.3% of memory CD4, and over 0.35% of memory CD8 clonotypes were shared. Compared with non-shared clonotypes, clonotypes shared by all four sorted-subset donors had higher generation probabilities. Pairwise subsampling indicated that sequencing depth was expected to affect the degree of clonotype sharing among donors. The small number of donors limited the genetic and exposure-history diversity represented. Sampling was restricted to blood, and TCR repertoires in tissues likely differ from the TCR repertoires found in blood. Even with the large sequencing depth, rarefaction of the sorted-subset datasets indicated that sequencing was incomplete. Estimated clonotype richness was generally larger for naive than for memory subsets.

The material sequenced was naive CD8+ T cells from PBMCs. The cell subset or site tag for this specimen amounts to: CD45RA+CCR7+. The chain uses TRBV29-1 and TRBJ2-1; 5 matching bases give a weak D call of TRBD1. The origin of this receptor is a young man in good health. Some clones in this sample may be carry-over from other donors' samples. The encoded CDR3 is CSVDRGLDNEQFF. In nucleotide form, the sequence is TGCAGCGTTGATAGGGGCCTCGACAATGAGCAGTTCTTC.